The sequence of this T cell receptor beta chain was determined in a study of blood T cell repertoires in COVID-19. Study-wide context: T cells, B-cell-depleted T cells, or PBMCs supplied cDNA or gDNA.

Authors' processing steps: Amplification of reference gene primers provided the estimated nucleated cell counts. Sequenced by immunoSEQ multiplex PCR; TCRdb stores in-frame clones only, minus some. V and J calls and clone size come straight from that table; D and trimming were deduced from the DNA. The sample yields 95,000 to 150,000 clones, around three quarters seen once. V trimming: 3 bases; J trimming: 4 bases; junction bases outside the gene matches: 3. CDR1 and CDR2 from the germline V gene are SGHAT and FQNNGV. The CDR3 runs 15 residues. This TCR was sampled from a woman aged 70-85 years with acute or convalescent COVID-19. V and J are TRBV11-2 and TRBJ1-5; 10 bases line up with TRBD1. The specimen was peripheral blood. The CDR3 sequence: CASSLTGGWNQPQHF. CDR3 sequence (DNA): TGTGCCAGCAGCTTGACAGGGGGCTGGAATCAGCCCCAGCATTTT. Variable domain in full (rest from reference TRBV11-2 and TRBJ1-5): EAGVAQSPRYKIIEKRQSVAFWCNPISGHATLYWYQQILGQGPKLLIQFQNNGVVDDSQLPKDRFSAERLKGVDSTLKIQPAKLEDSAVYLCASSLTGGWNQPQHFGDGTRLSIL.